The sequence of this TCR beta chain was determined in a study of T cell responses to AZD1222 COVID-19 vaccine. Overall study findings and caveats: The reported proportion of spike-specific TCRs targeting unmutated variant regions was nearly half.

Here immunoSEQ multiplex PCR was the method, and the copy in TCRdb shows in-frame clones only, minus some. The sample contains over 65,000 clones, approximately 90% of which appear only once. The germline V gene has CDR1 SGHAT and CDR2 FQNNGV. V lost 4 bases and J 4 bases, leaving 14 bases between the germline ends. The CDR3 consists of 16 residues. Worth noting for this clone: Its antigen is as yet unknown.

This material consisted of peripheral blood, taken on day 0 of MenACWY control vaccination. This receptor was identified in an adult in good health. This chain connects TRBV11-2 to TRBJ1-6; weak D call: TRBD1 (6 bases). The chain's CDR3 is CASSSNTGPYNSPLHF. CDR3 DNA: TGTGCCAGCAGCTCCAATACAGGGCCGTATAATTCACCCCTCCACTTT.